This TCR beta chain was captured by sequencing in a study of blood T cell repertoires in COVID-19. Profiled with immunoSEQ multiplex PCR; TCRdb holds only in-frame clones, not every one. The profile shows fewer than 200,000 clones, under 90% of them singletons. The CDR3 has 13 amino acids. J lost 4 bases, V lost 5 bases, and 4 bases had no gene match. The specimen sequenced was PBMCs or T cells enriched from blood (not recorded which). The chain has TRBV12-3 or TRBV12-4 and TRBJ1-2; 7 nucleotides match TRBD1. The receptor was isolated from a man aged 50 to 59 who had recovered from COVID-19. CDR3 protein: CASSQTGSYGYTF. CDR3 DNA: TGTGCCAGCAGTCAGACAGGGTCCTATGGCTACACCTTC.